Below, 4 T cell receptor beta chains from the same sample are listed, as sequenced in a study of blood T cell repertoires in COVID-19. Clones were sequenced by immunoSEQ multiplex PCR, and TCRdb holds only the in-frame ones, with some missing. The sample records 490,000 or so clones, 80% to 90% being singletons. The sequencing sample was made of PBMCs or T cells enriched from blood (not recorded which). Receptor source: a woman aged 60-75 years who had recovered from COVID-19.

CDR3 in amino acids: CASSERSGTDTQYF. In DNA, the CDR3 is TGTGCCAGCAGTGAAAGATCGGGGACAGATACGCAGTATTTT. The rearrangement uses TRBV2 and TRBJ2-3; D might be TRBD2 (5 bases). This CDR3 has 14 residues. Between the trimmed V and J ends, which lost 2 bases and 3 bases, there was a span of 9 bases. The germline V gene encodes CDR1 SNHLY and CDR2 FYNNEI.

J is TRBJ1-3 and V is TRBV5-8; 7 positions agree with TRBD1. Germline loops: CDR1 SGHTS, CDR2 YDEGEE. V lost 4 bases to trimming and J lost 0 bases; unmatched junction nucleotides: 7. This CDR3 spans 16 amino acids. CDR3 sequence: CASSRTGEFSGNTIYF. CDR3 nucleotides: TGTGCCAGCAGCCGTACAGGGGAGTTCTCTGGAAACACCATATATTTT.

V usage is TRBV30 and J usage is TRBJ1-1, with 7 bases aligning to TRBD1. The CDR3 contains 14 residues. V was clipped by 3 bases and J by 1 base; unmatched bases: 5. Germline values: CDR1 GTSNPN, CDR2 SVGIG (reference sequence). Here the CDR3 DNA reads TGTGCCTGGAGCCTCACAGGGGCGAACACTGAAGCTTTCTTT. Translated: CAWSLTGANTEAFF. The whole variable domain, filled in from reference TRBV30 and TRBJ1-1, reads SQTIHQWPATLVQPVGSPLSLECTVEGTSNPNLYWYRQAAGRGLQLLFYSVGIGQISSEVPQNLSASRPQDRQFILSSKKLLLSDSGFYLCAWSLTGANTEAFFGQGTRLTVV.

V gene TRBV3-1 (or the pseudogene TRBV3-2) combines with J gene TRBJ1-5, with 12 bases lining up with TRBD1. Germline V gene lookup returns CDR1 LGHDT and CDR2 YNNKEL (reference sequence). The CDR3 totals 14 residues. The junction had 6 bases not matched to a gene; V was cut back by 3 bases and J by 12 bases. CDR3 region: CASSQGTGGMVQHF. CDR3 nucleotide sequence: TGTGCCAGCAGCCAGGGGACAGGGGGCATGGTCCAGCATTTT.